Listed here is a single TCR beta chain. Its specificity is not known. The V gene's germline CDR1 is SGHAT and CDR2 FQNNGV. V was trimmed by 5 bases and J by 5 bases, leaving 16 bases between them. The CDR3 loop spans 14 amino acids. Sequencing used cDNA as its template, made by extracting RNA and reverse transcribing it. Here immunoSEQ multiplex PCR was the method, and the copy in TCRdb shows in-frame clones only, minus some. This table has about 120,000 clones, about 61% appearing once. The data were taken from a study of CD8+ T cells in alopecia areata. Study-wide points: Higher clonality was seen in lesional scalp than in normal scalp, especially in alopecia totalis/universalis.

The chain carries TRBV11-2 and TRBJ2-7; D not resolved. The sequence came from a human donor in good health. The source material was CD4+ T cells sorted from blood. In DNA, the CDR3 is TGTGCCAGCAGCCATATAGGGTATAAGAACGAGCAGTACTTC. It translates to CASSHIGYKNEQYF.